These 16 T cell receptor beta chains were all obtained from the same sample, sequenced in a study of blood T cell repertoires in COVID-19. The method was immunoSEQ multiplex PCR; TCRdb's version includes in-frame clones alone and lacks a portion of them. The sample holds over 45,000 clones, about three quarters seen once. Sequencing was done on a sample of peripheral blood. These receptors were obtained from a human donor with active or convalescent COVID-19. The donor label of this sample is uncertain.

On this clone itself: The conserved closing phenylalanine or tryptophan is absent in this CDR3, likely reflecting a read error. No DNA is shown, since the ends of the CDR3 on it are uncertain; the CDR3 is the one TCRdb lists. The chain has TRBV3-1 (or the pseudogene TRBV3-2) and TRBJ2-7; TRBD1, as called in the table, went unchecked against the DNA. Termini included, the CDR3 measures 12 amino acids. CDR1 and CDR2 from the germline V gene are LGHDT and YNNKEL (reference sequence). CDR3 residues: CASSSSGTGSSL.

The V call is TRBV7-8, the J call TRBJ2-5; D gene uncertain. CDR3 length equals 13 residues. The germline V gene has CDR1 SGHVS and CDR2 FQNEAQ. V lost 3 bases, J lost 5 bases, and 10 bases lay in between. The CDR3 DNA reads TGTGCCAGCAGCTTGGCGGTGTATGAGACCCAGTACTTC. This codes for CASSLAVYETQYF.

The chain couples TRBV4-1 to TRBJ2-7; TRBD1 matches 9 bases. The V segment lost 4 bases and the J segment 6 bases; nucleotides outside the gene matches: 10. CDR1 and CDR2 from the germline V gene are MGHRA and YSYEKL. This CDR3 is 15 amino acids long. The CDR3 nucleotides read TGCGCCAGCAGCCGGGCGCCGGGACAGGGTGCCGAGCAGTACTTC. It yields the protein CASSRAPGQGAEQYF.

This clone has only a few counts. V is TRBV6-5 and J is TRBJ1-1, with TRBD1 matching over 8 bases. The CDR3 sequence is 14 residues long. CDR1 and CDR2 from the germline V gene are MNHEY and SVGAGI. The V gene end was trimmed by 6 bases and the J gene end by 1 base; junction bases not matched to a gene: 4. The CDR3, as DNA: TGTGCCAGCAGAATCCAGGGGGCGAACACTGAAGCTTTCTTT. It yields the protein CASRIQGANTEAFF.

This rearrangement joins TRBV29-1 to TRBJ1-2; TRBD1 matches at 7 bases. Per the germline V gene, CDR1 is SQVTM and CDR2 is ANQGSEA. CDR3 length: 12 amino acids. V was pared by 6 bases and J by 3 bases, with 4 bases of the junction left unmatched. CDR3 coding DNA: TGCAGCGTAACTACAGGGGACTATGGCTACACCTTC. Translation gives CSVTTGDYGYTF.

The V call is TRBV5-1, the J call TRBJ2-3, with 12 bases fitting TRBD1. CDR1 is SGHRS, CDR2 YFSETQ, per germline. The CDR3 consists of 19 residues. Trimming took 4 bases from V and 2 from J; bases not matched to a gene: 14. For the CDR3, the DNA is TGCGCCAGCAGCAGGGGACAGGGGGCGAGGACTAGCCTCACAGATACGCAGTATTTT. Translated, it gives CASSRGQGARTSLTDTQYF.

The chain links TRBV2 to TRBJ2-2; 7 bases match TRBD2. CDR3 length equals 15 residues. V gave up 5 bases and J gave up 4 bases; unmatched junction bases: 7. In germline, CDR1 is SNHLY, CDR2 FYNNEI. Here the CDR3 DNA reads TGTGCCAGCAGTTTCAGGGAGGGGCGCACCGGGGAGCTGTTTTTT. Its translation: CASSFREGRTGELFF.

The chain links TRBV5-4 to TRBJ1-2; tentatively, D is TRBD1 (5 bases). Trimming removed 5 bases from V and 2 bases from J, with 13 bases in between. CDR3 length: 14 residues. Germline CDR1 and CDR2: SGHNT and YYREEE (reference sequence). The CDR3 loop reads CASRMESGNYGYTF. Here the CDR3 DNA reads TGTGCCAGCAGAATGGAGTCAGGGAACTATGGCTACACCTTC.

The gene calls are TRBV25-1 and TRBJ1-6; 11 bases line up with TRBD1. Germline-derived CDR1 and CDR2 are MGHDK and SYGVNS. Trimming at V came to 4 bases and at J to 8 bases, leaving 10 bases not matched to a gene. CDR3 length: 17 residues. CDR3 sequence reads: CASSGTGGADIDSPLHF. CDR3 sequence (DNA): TGTGCCAGCAGTGGGACAGGGGGCGCGGATATTGATTCACCCCTCCACTTT.

The rearrangement joins TRBV2 to TRBJ2-1; 11 positions match TRBD2. The CDR3 is 15 residues long. The V and J ends lost 5 bases and 2 bases, in that order; junction bases with no gene match: 2. CDR1 is SNHLY, CDR2 FYNNEI, per germline. The CDR3 here is CASSQLAGAYNEQFF. Written as DNA, the CDR3 is TGTGCCAGCAGTCAACTAGCGGGGGCCTACAATGAGCAGTTCTTC.

The chain recombines TRBV14 with TRBJ2-5; D remains ambiguous. The V end was cut by 4 bases, the J end by 0 bases, with 15 bases between. CDR1 is SGHDN, CDR2 FVKESK, per germline. The CDR3 has 16 amino acids. This CDR3 is CASSRTIRVNQETQYF. The CDR3 nucleotides read TGTGCCAGCAGCCGCACGATACGGGTGAACCAAGAGACCCAGTACTTC.

The J gene is TRBJ2-1, the V gene TRBV30; 7 nucleotides agree with TRBD2. This CDR3 has 15 residues. Germline loops: CDR1 GTSNPN, CDR2 SVGIG (reference sequence). The J segment lost 4 bases and the V segment lost 0 bases, leaving 6 bases of the junction unmatched. The CDR3 loop is CAWSVASGAYNEQFF. CDR3 nucleotides: TGTGCCTGGAGTGTAGCCAGCGGGGCATACAATGAGCAGTTCTTC.

The rearrangement joins TRBV5-5 to TRBJ1-1, with D tentatively TRBD1 (6 bases). The germline CDR1 and CDR2 sequences are SGHKS and YYEKEE (reference sequence). V lost 4 bases to trimming and J lost 2 bases, with 9 bases between them. The CDR3 sequence is 13 residues long. This chain's CDR3 is CASSLGTNTEAFF. Written as DNA, the CDR3 is TGTGCCAGCAGCCTCGGGACAAACACTGAAGCTTTCTTT.

The CDR3 spells CASSVGVGVGETQYF. CDR3 sequence (DNA): TGTGCCAGCAGCGTAGGGGTGGGAGTGGGAGAGACCCAGTACTTC. This chain uses TRBV9 with TRBJ2-5; a possible D gene is TRBD2 (5 bases). CDR1 is SGDLS, CDR2 YYNGEE, per germline. This CDR3 is built from 15 residues. V lost 0 bases and J 4 bases, leaving 13 bases between the germline ends.

This sequence joins TRBV30 and TRBJ2-7; 8 nucleotides align to TRBD2. From germline, CDR1 is GTSNPN and CDR2 SVGIG (reference sequence). J gave up 4 bases and V 8 bases, and 7 bases lay outside the gene matches. The CDR3 has 12 amino acids. CDR3 sequence: CASTSGGYEQYF. DNA for the CDR3: TGTGCCAGCACGAGCGGGGGTTACGAGCAGTACTTC.

The chain has TRBV5-6 and TRBJ1-1; no reliable D call. Germline lookup yields CDR1 SGHDT and CDR2 YYEEEE. V was pared by 4 bases and J by 2 bases, with 12 bases between. The CDR3 is 14 residues long. The CDR3 spells CASSALGGNTEAFF. The CDR3 nucleotides read TGTGCCAGCAGCGCCCTGGGAGGCAACACTGAAGCTTTCTTT.